One and the same sample provided the 5 T cell receptor beta chains below, sequenced in a study of shared clonotypes between healthy human individuals. Repertoires were generated with immunoSEQ multiplex PCR, while TCRdb's copy carries only in-frame clones and drops some. The sample has about 520,000 clones, about 96% seen once. The sequenced material came from naive CD4+ T cells sorted from blood. Subset: CD45RA+ positively selected. These receptors originate from a woman in her 30s in good health.

The chain is built from TRBV29-1 and TRBJ2-7; TRBD2 aligns across 8 bases. CDR1 and CDR2 from the germline V gene are SQVTM and ANQGSEA. The trim removed 7 bases at V and 5 bases at J, leaving 16 bases unmatched. This CDR3 spans 15 amino acids. The CDR3: CSAGPGLGVGDEQYF. CDR3 nucleotides: TGCAGCGCGGGCCCGGGACTAGGAGTAGGGGACGAGCAGTACTTC.

The chain carries TRBV19 and TRBJ2-3; 9 bases match TRBD1. From germline, CDR1 is LNHDA and CDR2 SQIVND (reference sequence). The CDR3 is 15 residues long. Unmatched junction bases numbered 11, after V lost 7 bases and J lost 6 bases. Written as DNA, the CDR3 is TGTGCCAGTACACGAACAGGGGGCTTGTCGGATACGCAGTATTTT. Its protein product is CASTRTGGLSDTQYF.

V is TRBV28 and J is TRBJ1-2; D is possibly TRBD1 (6 bases). The CDR3 has 13 residues. The germline V and J ends were trimmed by 4 bases and 4 bases, with 10 bases remaining between them. From germline, CDR1 is MDHEN and CDR2 SYDVKM. The CDR3 bases are TGTGCCAGCAGTTCACAGGGTCCCTATGGCTACACCTTC. It yields the protein CASSSQGPYGYTF.

The chain couples TRBV10-3 to TRBJ2-5; D is undetermined. Trimming shortened V by 2 bases and J by 4 bases, and 5 bases separated the two germline ends. The CDR3 loop spans 12 amino acids. Germline CDR1 ENHRY, CDR2 SYGVKD. The CDR3 loop reads CAISEMGETQYF. CDR3 in DNA: TGTGCCATCAGTGAGATGGGAGAGACCCAGTACTTC.

The chain employs TRBV14 and TRBJ2-5; D is unresolved. The DNA end is a closer match to TRBJ2-7, so the J assignment may be wrong. The length of the CDR3 is 13 residues. The germline gives CDR1 SGHDN, CDR2 FVKESK. Here the CDR3 DNA reads TGTGCCAGCAGCAGAGCGCTGCCAAACGAGCAGTACTTC. Translation: CASSRALPNEQYF.